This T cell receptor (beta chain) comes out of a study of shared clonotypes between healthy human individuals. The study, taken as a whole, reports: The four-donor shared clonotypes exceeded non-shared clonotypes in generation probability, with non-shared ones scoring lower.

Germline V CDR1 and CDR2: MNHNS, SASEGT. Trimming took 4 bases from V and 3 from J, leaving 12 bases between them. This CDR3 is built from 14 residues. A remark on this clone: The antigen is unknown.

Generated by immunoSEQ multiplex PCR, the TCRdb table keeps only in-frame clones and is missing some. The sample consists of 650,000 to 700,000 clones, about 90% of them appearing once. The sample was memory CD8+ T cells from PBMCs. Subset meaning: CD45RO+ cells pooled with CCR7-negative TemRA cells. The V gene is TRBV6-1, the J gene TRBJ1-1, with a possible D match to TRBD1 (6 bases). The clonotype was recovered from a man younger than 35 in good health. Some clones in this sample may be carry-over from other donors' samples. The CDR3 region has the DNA TGTGCCAGCAGTGGCTTCAGGGGAGACACTGAAGCTTTCTTT. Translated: CASSGFRGDTEAFF.